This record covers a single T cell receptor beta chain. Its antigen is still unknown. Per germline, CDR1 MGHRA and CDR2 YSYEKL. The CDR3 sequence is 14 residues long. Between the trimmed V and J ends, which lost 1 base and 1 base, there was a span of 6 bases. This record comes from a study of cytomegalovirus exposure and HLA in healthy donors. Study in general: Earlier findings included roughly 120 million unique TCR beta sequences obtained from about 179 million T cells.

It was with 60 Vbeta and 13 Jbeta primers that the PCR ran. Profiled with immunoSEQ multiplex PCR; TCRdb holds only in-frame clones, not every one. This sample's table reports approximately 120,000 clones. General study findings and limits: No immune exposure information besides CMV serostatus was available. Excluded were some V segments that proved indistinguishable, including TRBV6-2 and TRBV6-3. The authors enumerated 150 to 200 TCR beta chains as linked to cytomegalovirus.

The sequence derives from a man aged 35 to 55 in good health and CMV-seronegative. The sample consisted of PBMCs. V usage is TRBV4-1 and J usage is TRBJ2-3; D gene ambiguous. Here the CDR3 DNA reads TGCGCCAGCAGCCAAGTCTACCGCACAGATACGCAGTATTTT. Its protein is CASSQVYRTDTQYF.